This T cell receptor (beta chain) was obtained from a study of CD8+CD57+ T cells in acquired aplastic anemia. Overall study context: The mean DNA yield obtained from sorted CD4+ and CD8+ cells came to approximately 3.2 ug. General study results and limits: In common between the patients and the controls were nearly 30 CD8+ CDR3 sequences. Levels of CD8+ Simpson's diversity were not significantly distinct in patients versus controls.

About this clonotype itself: Its antigen remains unidentified.

TCR beta VDJ and CDR3 were profiled, and genomic DNA was the template. TCRdb analysed the reads with MiXCR anew, one entry per CDR3 protein. The table lists over 100,000 distinct CDR3 sequences, roughly two fifths of them singletons, with under 9% in the top ten. This CDR3 has 14 amino acids. The germline V gene has CDR1 SGHVS and CDR2 FQNEAQ. With 1 base removed from V and 6 bases from J, the gap between germline ends came to 13 bases. Sequencing used sorted CD4+, CD8+, or CD8+CD57+ T cells (not recorded which) from PBMCs. J is TRBJ2-7 and V is TRBV7-8; D is unclear. This clonotype was obtained from a human donor in good health, serving as a control. In DNA form, the CDR3 reads TGTGCCAGCAGCTTAGGCGGACGCGATTCCGAGCAGTACTTC. Amino acids: CASSLGGRDSEQYF.